Shown below are 21 T cell receptor beta chains from a single sample sequenced in a study of T cell changes during pregnancy in multiple sclerosis (dated by TCRdb to about 2019). The library was obtained by the immunoSEQ multiplex PCR assay. The clones in this table, taken by TCRdb from immuneACCESS, are in-frame only. Not every clone is retained; where verified, under half of the shortfall comes from an unresolved V gene, and the cause of the rest is unknown. Here the sample has under 60,000 clones; roughly 92% occur a single time. The biggest ten clones account for approximately 0.4% of the sample. Sequencing was performed on CD4+ T cells from peripheral blood mononuclear cells, taken in the second trimester of pregnancy. These receptors all stem from a female donor in good health, enrolled as a control in a pregnancy study.

The V call is TRBV27, the J call TRBJ2-5; 7 bases map to TRBD2. The CDR3 loop spans 14 amino acids. V was clipped by 1 base and J by 5 bases; unmatched bases: 4. From germline, CDR1 is MNHEY and CDR2 SMNVEV (reference sequence). The CDR3 DNA is TGTGCCAGCAGTTTATGGCAGGGAGGGGAGACCCAGTACTTC. Amino acids: CASSLWQGGETQYF.

The chain uses TRBV5-1 and TRBJ2-1; tentative D call: TRBD1 (5 bases). Trimming took 0 bases from V and 1 from J, leaving 5 bases between them. CDR3 length: 14 residues. Germline V gene lookup returns CDR1 SGHRS and CDR2 YFSETQ. The CDR3 sequence: CASSLGQSYNEQFF. DNA of the CDR3: TGCGCCAGCAGCTTGGGACAGTCCTACAATGAGCAGTTCTTC. The full variable domain, with the rest looked up from reference TRBV5-1 and TRBJ2-1, is KAGVTQTPRYLIKTRGQQVTLSCSPISGHRSVSWYQQTPGQGLQFLFEYFSETQRNKGNFPGRFSGRQFSNSRSEMNVSTLELGDSALYLCASSLGQSYNEQFFGPGTRLTVL.

The gene calls are TRBV6-5 and TRBJ1-2; tentatively, D is TRBD1 (5 bases). The V end was cut by 7 bases, the J end by 4 bases, with 7 bases between. Looked up from germline, CDR1 is MNHEY and CDR2 is SVGAGI. The CDR3 spans 11 residues. The CDR3 spells CASTGGYGYTF. CDR3 coding DNA: TGTGCCAGCACGGGGGGCTATGGCTACACCTTC.

The chain joins TRBV9 to TRBJ2-5; D is possibly TRBD1 (5 bases). Looked up from germline, CDR1 is SGDLS and CDR2 is YYNGEE. The CDR3 has 16 amino acids. With 1 base removed from V and 5 bases from J, the gap between germline ends came to 18 bases. This CDR3 reads CASSVFGQGLGETQYF. Written as DNA, the CDR3 is TGTGCCAGCAGCGTATTTGGGCAGGGTTTAGGGGAGACCCAGTACTTC.

This sequence joins TRBV7-9 and TRBJ1-5, with a possible D match to TRBD1 (6 bases). This CDR3 spans 13 amino acids. The germline V gene has CDR1 SEHNR and CDR2 FQNEAQ (reference sequence). V lost 5 bases and J lost 6, with 11 bases in between. The CDR3 coding sequence is TGTGCCAGCAGCCCACAGGGAAGTCAGCCCCAGCATTTT. This sequence encodes CASSPQGSQPQHF. Using reference TRBV7-9 and TRBJ1-5 for the parts outside the CDR3, the full variable domain is DTGVSQNPRHKITKRGQNVTFRCDPISEHNRLYWYRQTLGQGPEFLTYFQNEAQLEKSRLLSDRFSAERPKGSFSTLEIQRTEQGDSAMYLCASSPQGSQPQHFGDGTRLSIL.

The chain has TRBV10-3 and TRBJ1-6, with TRBD1 matching over 9 bases. Germline assignment: CDR1 ENHRY and CDR2 SYGVKD. V lost 0 bases and J lost 8; bases outside the gene matches: 5. This CDR3 spans 16 amino acids. The CDR3 sequence: CAISESTGGGDSPLHF. DNA of the CDR3: TGTGCCATCAGTGAGTCGACAGGGGGAGGTGATTCACCCCTCCACTTT.

V is TRBV5-1 and J is TRBJ1-3; D is uncertain. The CDR3 is made up of 13 amino acids. Trimming left V 1 base short and J 4 bases short, with 6 bases between. CDR1 and CDR2 from the germline V gene are SGHRS and YFSETQ. This CDR3 reads CASSLPRGNTIYF. In nucleotides, the CDR3 is TGCGCCAGCAGCTTGCCCAGGGGAAACACCATATATTTT.

The rearrangement links TRBV4-3 to TRBJ2-5; unclear D gene. The CDR3 is made up of 14 amino acids. In germline, CDR1 is LGHNA, CDR2 YSLEER. Trimming removed 1 base at V and 5 bases at J, with 11 bases between. CDR3 sequence: CASSQAPRVETQYF. The CDR3 bases are TGCGCCAGCAGCCAAGCCCCCCGGGTTGAGACCCAGTACTTC.

This clone was seen a handful of times. The chain combines TRBV6-6 with TRBJ1-5; 8 bases are shared with TRBD1. With 7 bases clipped from V and 0 bases from J, the junction kept 5 bases outside the gene matches. Germline loops: CDR1 MNHNY, CDR2 SVGAGI (reference sequence). The CDR3 has 15 amino acids. CDR3 nucleotide sequence: TGTGCCAGCACTCCGGACAGGGCTAGCAATCAGCCCCAGCATTTT. Translation gives CASTPDRASNQPQHF.

The chain recombines TRBV5-1 with TRBJ2-3; 7 bases align to TRBD1. This CDR3 is built from 14 residues. V lost 3 bases to trimming and J lost 5 bases; unmatched junction nucleotides: 6. Germline CDR1 is SGHRS and CDR2 is YFSETQ. The CDR3 is CASSSTSGGDTQYF. As DNA, the CDR3 is TGCGCCAGCAGCTCCACCTCAGGGGGAGATACGCAGTATTTT.

The chain uses TRBV27 and TRBJ1-5; tentatively, D is TRBD1 (6 bases). Germline V CDR1 and CDR2: MNHEY, SMNVEV (reference sequence). This CDR3 has 17 amino acids. V shed 3 bases and J shed 0 bases, with 15 bases lying between them. CDR3 amino acids: CASSFSRQVLSNQPQHF. The CDR3 DNA is TGTGCCAGCAGTTTCTCGAGACAGGTACTTAGCAATCAGCCCCAGCATTTT.

The J gene is TRBJ2-7, the V gene TRBV6-5, with D possibly being TRBD2 (5 bases). The V gene lost 0 bases and the J gene lost 4 bases, with 13 bases spanning the gap. Looked up from germline, CDR1 is MNHEY and CDR2 is SVGAGI. The CDR3 spans 15 residues. In nucleotides, the CDR3 is TGTGCCAGCAGTTACTCGAGGGAGCCCGGATACGAGCAGTACTTC. Its translation is CASSYSREPGYEQYF.

The chain combines TRBV7-9 with TRBJ2-2; D possibly corresponds to TRBD1 (6 bases). Deletions cut 4 bases from V and 6 bases from J, with 21 bases between. Germline CDR1 reads SEHNR; CDR2 reads FQNEAQ (reference sequence). The length of the CDR3 is 17 residues. CDR3 sequence (DNA): TGTGCCAGCAGCTCCCAGGGGTACTTCAAGGAAGCCGGGGAGCTGTTTTTT. Translation gives CASSSQGYFKEAGELFF.

The chain joins TRBV14 to TRBJ1-2; 9 bases are shared with TRBD1. Unmatched junction bases numbered 10, after V lost 3 bases and J lost 5 bases. The germline V gene has CDR1 SGHDN and CDR2 FVKESK. This CDR3 contains 16 residues. CDR3 sequence (DNA): TGTGCCAGCAGCCAGCGGACAGGGGCCTTTTCATATGGCTACACCTTC. Amino acid sequence: CASSQRTGAFSYGYTF.

The gene calls are TRBV2 and TRBJ2-4; weak D call: TRBD1 (5 bases). This CDR3 is 15 amino acids long. Per germline, CDR1 SNHLY and CDR2 FYNNEI. The ends were cut back, 6 bases at V and 1 base at J, with 13 bases in the middle. As DNA, the CDR3 is TGTGCCAGCAGAGACCAGGGATTTGCCAAAAACATTCAGTACTTC. Translation: CASRDQGFAKNIQYF.

The chain has TRBV18 and TRBJ1-1, with a possible D match to TRBD1 (5 bases). The length of the CDR3 is 16 residues. Per germline, CDR1 KGHSH and CDR2 LQKENI. Trimming cost V 4 bases and J 0 bases, with 15 bases left between them. The CDR3 DNA reads as TGTGCCAGCTCACTTACCAGGGCGTCCATGAACACTGAAGCTTTCTTT. It encodes CASSLTRASMNTEAFF.

This clone came up a few times. The chain has TRBV18 and TRBJ1-5; maybe TRBD1 (5 bases). Deletions cut 2 bases from V and 4 bases from J, with 12 bases between. Germline V gives CDR1 KGHSH, CDR2 LQKENI. CDR3 length: 15 amino acids. The CDR3 DNA sequence: TGTGCCAGCTCACCAGCGGGGCAAAGGAATCAGCCCCAGCATTTT. Amino acids: CASSPAGQRNQPQHF.

The V call is TRBV10-1, the J call TRBJ1-4; D is perhaps TRBD1 (6 bases). CDR3 length: 16 residues. CDR1 and CDR2 (germline): WNHNN, SYGVQD (reference sequence). V gave up 3 bases and J gave up 0 bases, with 11 bases separating them. The CDR3 bases are TGCGCCAGCAGTGAAGGGGGATTTGCAACTAATGAAAAACTGTTTTTT. Translated: CASSEGGFATNEKLFF.

The chain employs TRBV7-9 and TRBJ2-3, with 7 bases matching TRBD1. The CDR3 is 16 residues long. V was pared by 4 bases and J by 5 bases, with 12 bases of the junction left unmatched. Germline V CDR1 and CDR2: SEHNR, FQNEAQ (reference sequence). CDR3 protein: CASSYGQAHLRDTQYF. The CDR3 DNA follows: TGTGCCAGCAGCTACGGACAGGCCCACCTCCGAGATACGCAGTATTTT.

The V and J genes are TRBV21-1 and TRBJ1-1. TRBV21-1 is assigned pseudogene status. The CDR3 runs to 16 residues. DNA of the CDR3: TGTGCCAGCAGCAAAGTTGACGGGGAAAGGAACACTGAAGCTTTCTTT. Protein: CASSKVDGERNTEAFF.

The gene calls are TRBV19 and TRBJ1-2, with no clear D. This CDR3 has 14 residues. The germline V gene has CDR1 LNHDA and CDR2 SQIVND (reference sequence). V was clipped by 6 bases and J by 4 bases, with 15 bases between them. CDR3 DNA: TGTGCCAGTAGCACGAGTACAGTGTCCTATGGCTACACCTTC. Its translation is CASSTSTVSYGYTF.